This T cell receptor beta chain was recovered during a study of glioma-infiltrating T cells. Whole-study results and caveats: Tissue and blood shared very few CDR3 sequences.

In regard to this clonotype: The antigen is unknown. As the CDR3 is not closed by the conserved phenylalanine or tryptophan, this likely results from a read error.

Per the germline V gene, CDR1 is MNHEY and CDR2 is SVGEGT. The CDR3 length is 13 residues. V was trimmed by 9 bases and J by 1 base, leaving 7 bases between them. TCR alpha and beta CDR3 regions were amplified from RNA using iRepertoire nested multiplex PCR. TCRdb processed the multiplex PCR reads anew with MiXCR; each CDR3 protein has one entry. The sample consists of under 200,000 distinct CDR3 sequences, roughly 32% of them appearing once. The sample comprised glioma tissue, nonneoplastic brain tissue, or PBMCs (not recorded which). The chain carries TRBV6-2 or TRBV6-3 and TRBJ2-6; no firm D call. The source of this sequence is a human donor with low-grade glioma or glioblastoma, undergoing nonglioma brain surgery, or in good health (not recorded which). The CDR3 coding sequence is TGTGCCAGAACTTTTTCTGGGGCCAACGTCCTGACTTTA. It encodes CARTFSGANVLTL.